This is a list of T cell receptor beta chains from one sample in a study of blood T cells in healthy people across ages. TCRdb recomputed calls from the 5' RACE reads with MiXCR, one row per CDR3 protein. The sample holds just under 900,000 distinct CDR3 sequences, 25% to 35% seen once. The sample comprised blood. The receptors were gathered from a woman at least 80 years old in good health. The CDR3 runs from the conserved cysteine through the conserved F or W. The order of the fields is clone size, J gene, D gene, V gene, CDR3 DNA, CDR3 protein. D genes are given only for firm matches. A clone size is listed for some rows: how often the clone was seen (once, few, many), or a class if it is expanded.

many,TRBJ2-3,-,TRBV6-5,TGTGCCAGCAGTTACAAATACTTTAGCACAGATACGCAGTATTTT,CASSYKYFSTDTQYF
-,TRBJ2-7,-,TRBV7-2,TGTGCCAGCAGCCCTCATCAATACGAGCAGTACTTC,CASSPHQYEQYF
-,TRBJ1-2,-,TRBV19,TGTGCCAGTAGTAACGGACAGACCTATGGCTACACCTTC,CASSNGQTYGYTF
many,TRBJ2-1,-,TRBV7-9,TGTGCCAGCATAGACAGACTAACCTACAATGAGCAGTTCTTC,CASIDRLTYNEQFF
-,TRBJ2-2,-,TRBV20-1,TGCAGTGCTAGAGGGTCGAACACCGGGGAGCTGTTTTTT,CSARGSNTGELFF
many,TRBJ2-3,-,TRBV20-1,TGCAGTGCCCTGGCGTGGAGGGAGATCACAGATACGCAGTATTTT,CSALAWREITDTQYF
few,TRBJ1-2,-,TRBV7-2,TGTGCCAGCAGCTCACAGGCTAACTATGGCTACACCTTC,CASSSQANYGYTF
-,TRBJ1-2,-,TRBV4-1,TGCGCCAGCAGCCAAGATCGAAGGAACTATGGCTACATCTTC,CASSQDRRNYGYIF
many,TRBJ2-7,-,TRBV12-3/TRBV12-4,TGTGCCAGCAGTTTTAGGGGAAACGACAGGTACGAGCAGTACTTC,CASSFRGNDRYEQYF
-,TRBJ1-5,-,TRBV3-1,TGTGCCAGCAGCCAAGGGGAGGTAAGGAATCAGCCCCAGCATTTT,CASSQGEVRNQPQHF
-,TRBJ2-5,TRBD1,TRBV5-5,TGTGCCAGCAGCTTTGACAGGGTACAGGGTAGAGAGACCCAGTACTTC,CASSFDRVQGRETQYF
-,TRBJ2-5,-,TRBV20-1,TGCAGTGCTAGGCAAGGGGGGGAGACCCAGTACTTC,CSARQGGETQYF
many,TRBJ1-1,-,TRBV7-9,TGTGCCAGCAGCCCGCCCGTGAGAAAGCCGAACACTGAAGCTTTCTTT,CASSPPVRKPNTEAFF
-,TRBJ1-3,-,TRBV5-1,TGCGCCAGCAGCCTGGACGTCAGAAGCTCTGGAAACACCATATATTTT,CASSLDVRSSGNTIYF